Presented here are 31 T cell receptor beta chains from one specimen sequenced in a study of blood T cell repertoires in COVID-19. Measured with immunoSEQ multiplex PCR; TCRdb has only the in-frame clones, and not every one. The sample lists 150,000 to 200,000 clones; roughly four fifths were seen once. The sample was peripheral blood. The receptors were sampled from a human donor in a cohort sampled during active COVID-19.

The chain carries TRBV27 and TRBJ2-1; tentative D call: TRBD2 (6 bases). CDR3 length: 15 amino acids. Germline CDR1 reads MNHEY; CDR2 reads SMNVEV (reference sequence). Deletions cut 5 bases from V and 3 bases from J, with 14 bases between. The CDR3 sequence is CASSILAEFYNEQFF. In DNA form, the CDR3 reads TGTGCCAGCAGTATATTAGCGGAGTTCTACAATGAGCAGTTCTTC.

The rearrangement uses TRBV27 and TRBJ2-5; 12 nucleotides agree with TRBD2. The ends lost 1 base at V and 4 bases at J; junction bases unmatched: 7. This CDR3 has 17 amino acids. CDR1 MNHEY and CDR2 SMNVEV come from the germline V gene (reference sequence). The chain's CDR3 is CASSLYSGTSGSETQYF. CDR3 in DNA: TGTGCCAGCAGTTTATATTCCGGGACTAGCGGGTCAGAGACCCAGTACTTC.

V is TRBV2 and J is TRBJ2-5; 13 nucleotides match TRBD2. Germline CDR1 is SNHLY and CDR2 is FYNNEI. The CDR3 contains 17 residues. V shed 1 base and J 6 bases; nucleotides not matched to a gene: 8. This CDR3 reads CASSEGTSGRIGKTQYF. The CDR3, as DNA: TGTGCCAGCAGTGAAGGGACTAGCGGGAGAATTGGGAAGACCCAGTACTTC. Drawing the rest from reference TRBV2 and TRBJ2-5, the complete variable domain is EPEVTQTPSHQVTQMGQEVILRCVPISNHLYFYWYRQILGQKVEFLVSFYNNEISEKSEIFDDQFSVERPDGSNFTLKIRSTKLEDSAMYFCASSEGTSGRIGKTQYFGPGTRLLVL.

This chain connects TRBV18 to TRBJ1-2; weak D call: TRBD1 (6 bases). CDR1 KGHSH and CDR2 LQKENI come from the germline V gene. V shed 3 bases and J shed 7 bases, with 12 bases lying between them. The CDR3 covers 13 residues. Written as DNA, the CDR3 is TGTGCCAGCTCACCTGATACAGGGAGTGGCTACACCTTC. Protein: CASSPDTGSGYTF.

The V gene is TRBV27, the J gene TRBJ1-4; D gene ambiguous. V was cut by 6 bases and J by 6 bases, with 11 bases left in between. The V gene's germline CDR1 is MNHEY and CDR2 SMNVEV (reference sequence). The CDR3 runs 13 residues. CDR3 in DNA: TGTGCCAGCAGGACCGGGTCTTATGAAAAACTGTTTTTT. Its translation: CASRTGSYEKLFF.

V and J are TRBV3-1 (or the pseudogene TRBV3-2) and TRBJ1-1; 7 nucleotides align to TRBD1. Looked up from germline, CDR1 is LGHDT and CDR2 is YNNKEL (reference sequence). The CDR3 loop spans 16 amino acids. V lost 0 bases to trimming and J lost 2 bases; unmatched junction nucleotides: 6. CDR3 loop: CASSQDPTGRNTEAFF. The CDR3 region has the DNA TGTGCCAGCAGCCAAGACCCGACAGGGCGAAACACTGAAGCTTTCTTT.

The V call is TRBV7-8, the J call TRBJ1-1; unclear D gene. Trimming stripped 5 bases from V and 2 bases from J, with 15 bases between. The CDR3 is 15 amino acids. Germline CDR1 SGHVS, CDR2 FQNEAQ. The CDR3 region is CASSQRVGVNTEAFF. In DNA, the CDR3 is TGTGCCAGCAGCCAGCGGGTGGGCGTCAACACTGAAGCTTTCTTT.

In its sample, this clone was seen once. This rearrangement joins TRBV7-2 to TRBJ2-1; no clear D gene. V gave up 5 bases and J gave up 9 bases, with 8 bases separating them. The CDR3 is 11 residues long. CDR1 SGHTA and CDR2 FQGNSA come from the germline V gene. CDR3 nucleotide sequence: TGTGCCAGCAGCCCCCGGAGTGAGCAGTTCTTC. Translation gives CASSPRSEQFF.

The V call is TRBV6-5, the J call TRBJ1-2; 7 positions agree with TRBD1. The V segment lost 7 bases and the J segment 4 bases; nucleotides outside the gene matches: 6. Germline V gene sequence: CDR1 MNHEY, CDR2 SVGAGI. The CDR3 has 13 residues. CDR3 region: CASTRRDSYGYTF. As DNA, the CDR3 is TGTGCCAGCACAAGAAGGGACAGCTATGGCTACACCTTC.

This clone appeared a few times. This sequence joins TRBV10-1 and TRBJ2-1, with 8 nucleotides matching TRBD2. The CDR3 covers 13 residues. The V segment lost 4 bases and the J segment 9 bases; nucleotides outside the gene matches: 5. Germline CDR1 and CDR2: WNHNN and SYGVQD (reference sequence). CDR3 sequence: CASSAAGVGEQFF. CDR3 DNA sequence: TGCGCCAGCAGTGCAGCGGGAGTGGGTGAGCAGTTCTTC.

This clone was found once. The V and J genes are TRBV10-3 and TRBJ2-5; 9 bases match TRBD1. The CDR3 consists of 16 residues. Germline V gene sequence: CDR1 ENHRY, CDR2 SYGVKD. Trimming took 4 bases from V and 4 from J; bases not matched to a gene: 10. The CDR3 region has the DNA TGTGCCATCAGTGGTGGGACAGGGACCATGGGAGAGACCCAGTACTTC. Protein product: CAISGGTGTMGETQYF.

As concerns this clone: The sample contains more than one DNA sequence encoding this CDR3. The CDR3 sequence is CASSRTGNTEAFF. The DNA of the CDR3 is TGTGCCAGCAGCCGAACAGGGAACACTGAAGCTTTCTTT. This chain uses TRBV11-3 with TRBJ1-1, with D possibly TRBD1 on 5 matching bases. V was pared by 5 bases and J by 1 base, with 8 bases between. This CDR3 has 13 amino acids. CDR1 and CDR2 from the germline V gene are SGHNT and YENEEA.

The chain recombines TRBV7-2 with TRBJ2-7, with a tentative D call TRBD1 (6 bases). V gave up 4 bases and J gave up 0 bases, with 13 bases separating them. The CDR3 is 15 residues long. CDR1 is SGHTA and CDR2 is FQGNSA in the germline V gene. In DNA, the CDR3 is TGTGCCAGCAGCTCAGACAGGTTGCCCTCCTACGAGCAGTACTTC. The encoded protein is CASSSDRLPSYEQYF.

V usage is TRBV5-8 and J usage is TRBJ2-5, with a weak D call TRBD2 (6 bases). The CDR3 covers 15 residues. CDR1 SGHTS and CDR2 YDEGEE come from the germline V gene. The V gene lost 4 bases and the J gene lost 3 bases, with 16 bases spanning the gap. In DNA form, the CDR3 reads TGTGCCAGCAGCCCCCGAGGGAGGTTAGAAGAGACCCAGTACTTC. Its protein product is CASSPRGRLEETQYF. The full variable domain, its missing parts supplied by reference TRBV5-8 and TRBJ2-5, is EAGVTQSPTHLIKTRGQQATLRCSPISGHTSVYWYQQALGLGLQFLLWYDEGEERNRGNFPPRFSGRQFPNYSSELNVNALELEDSALYLCASSPRGRLEETQYFGPGTRLLVL.

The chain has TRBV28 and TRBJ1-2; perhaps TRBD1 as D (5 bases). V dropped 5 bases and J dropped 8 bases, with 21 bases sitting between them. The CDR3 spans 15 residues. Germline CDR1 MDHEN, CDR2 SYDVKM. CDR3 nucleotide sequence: TGTGCCAGCAGTCAATCGACAGCGGGGAATATCGGCTACACCTTC. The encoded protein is CASSQSTAGNIGYTF.

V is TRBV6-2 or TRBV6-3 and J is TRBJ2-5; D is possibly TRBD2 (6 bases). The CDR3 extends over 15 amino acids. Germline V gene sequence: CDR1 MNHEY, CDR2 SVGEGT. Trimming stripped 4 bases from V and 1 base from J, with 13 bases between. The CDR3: CASSFRLGIQETQYF. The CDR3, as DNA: TGTGCCAGCAGTTTTCGACTAGGCATCCAAGAGACCCAGTACTTC.

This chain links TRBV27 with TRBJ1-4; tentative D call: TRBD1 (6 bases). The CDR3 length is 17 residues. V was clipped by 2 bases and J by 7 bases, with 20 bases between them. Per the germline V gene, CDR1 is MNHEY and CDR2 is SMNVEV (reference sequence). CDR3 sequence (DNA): TGTGCCAGCAGTTTAAGTCTTTCAGGGGTGGGAAGTGAAAAACTGTTTTTT. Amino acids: CASSLSLSGVGSEKLFF.

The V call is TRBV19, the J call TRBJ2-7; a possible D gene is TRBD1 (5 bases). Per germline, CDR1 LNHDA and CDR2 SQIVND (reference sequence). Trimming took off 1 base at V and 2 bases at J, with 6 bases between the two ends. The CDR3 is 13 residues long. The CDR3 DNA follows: TGTGCCAGTAGTATAGCACAGGCCTACGAGCAGTACTTC. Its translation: CASSIAQAYEQYF. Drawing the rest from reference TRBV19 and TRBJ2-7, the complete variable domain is DGGITQSPKYLFRKEGQNVTLSCEQNLNHDAMYWYRQDPGQGLRLIYYSQIVNDFQKGDIAEGYSVSREKKESFPLTVTSAQKNPTAFYLCASSIAQAYEQYFGPGTRLTVT.

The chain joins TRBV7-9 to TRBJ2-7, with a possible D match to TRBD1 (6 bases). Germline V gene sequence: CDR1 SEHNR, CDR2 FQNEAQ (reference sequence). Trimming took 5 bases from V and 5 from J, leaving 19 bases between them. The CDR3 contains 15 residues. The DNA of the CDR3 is TGTGCCAGCAGCCCTCTAACAGGGTATGGCCACGAGCAGTACTTC. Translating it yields CASSPLTGYGHEQYF.

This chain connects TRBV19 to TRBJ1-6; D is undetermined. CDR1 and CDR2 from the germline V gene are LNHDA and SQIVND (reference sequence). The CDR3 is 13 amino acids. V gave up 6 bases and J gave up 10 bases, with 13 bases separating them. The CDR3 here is CASSRDFRSPLHF. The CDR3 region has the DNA TGTGCCAGTAGCCGCGATTTTCGATCACCCCTCCACTTT.

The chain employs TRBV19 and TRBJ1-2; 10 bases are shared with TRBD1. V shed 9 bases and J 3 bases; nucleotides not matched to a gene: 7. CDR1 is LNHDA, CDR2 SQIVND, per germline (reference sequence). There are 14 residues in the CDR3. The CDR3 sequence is CASRDRGRYYGYTF. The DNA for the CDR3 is TGTGCCAGCCGGGACAGGGGCCGGTACTATGGCTACACCTTC. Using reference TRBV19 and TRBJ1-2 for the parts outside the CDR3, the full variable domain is DGGITQSPKYLFRKEGQNVTLSCEQNLNHDAMYWYRQDPGQGLRLIYYSQIVNDFQKGDIAEGYSVSREKKESFPLTVTSAQKNPTAFYLCASRDRGRYYGYTFGSGTRLTVV.

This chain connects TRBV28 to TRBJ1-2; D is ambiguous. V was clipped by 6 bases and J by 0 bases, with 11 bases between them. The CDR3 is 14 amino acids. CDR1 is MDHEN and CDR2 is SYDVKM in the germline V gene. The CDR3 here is CASSRGPANYGYTF. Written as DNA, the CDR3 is TGTGCCAGCAGCCGAGGCCCAGCTAACTATGGCTACACCTTC.

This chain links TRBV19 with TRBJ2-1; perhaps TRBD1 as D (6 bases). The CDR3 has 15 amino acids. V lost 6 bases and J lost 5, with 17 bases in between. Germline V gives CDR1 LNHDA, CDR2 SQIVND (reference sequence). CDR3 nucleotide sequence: TGTGCCAGTAGAGACAGGAAATCCCCCAACAATGAGCAGTTCTTC. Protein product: CASRDRKSPNNEQFF.

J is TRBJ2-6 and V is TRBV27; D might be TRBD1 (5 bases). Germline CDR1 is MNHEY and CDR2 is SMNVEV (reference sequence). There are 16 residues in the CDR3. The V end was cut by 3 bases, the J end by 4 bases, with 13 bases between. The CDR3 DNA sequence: TGTGCCAGCAGTTTTTGGACACCGTCCGGGGCCAACGTCCTGACTTTC. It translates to CASSFWTPSGANVLTF.

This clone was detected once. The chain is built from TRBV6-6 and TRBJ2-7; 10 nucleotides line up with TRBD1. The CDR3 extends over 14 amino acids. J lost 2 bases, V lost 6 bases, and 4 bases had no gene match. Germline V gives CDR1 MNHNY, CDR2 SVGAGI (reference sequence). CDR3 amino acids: CASRGQGTTYEQYF. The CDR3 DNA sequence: TGTGCCAGCAGGGGACAGGGGACTACCTACGAGCAGTACTTC.

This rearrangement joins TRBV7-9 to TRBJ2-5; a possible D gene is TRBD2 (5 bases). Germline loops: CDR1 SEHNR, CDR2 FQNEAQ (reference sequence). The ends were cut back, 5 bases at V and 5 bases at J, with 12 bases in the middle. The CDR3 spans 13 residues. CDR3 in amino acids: CASSDGLGETQYF. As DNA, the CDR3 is TGTGCCAGCAGCGACGGACTGGGCGAGACCCAGTACTTC.

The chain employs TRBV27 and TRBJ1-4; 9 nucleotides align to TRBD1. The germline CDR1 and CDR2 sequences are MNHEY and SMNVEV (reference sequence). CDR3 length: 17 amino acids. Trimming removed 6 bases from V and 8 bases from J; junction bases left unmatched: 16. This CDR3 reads CASSRRRTGVVREKLFF. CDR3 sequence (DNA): TGTGCCAGCAGCCGACGTAGGACAGGGGTCGTTCGGGAAAAACTGTTTTTT.

DNA of the CDR3: TGCGCCAGCCATACAGGGGGTGGCACAGATACGCAGTATTTT. Its protein product is CASHTGGGTDTQYF. The chain uses TRBV10-2 and TRBJ2-3; 8 positions match TRBD1. The CDR3 extends over 14 amino acids. Trimming removed 8 bases from V and 1 base from J; junction bases left unmatched: 5. CDR1 is WSHSY, CDR2 SAAADI, per germline.

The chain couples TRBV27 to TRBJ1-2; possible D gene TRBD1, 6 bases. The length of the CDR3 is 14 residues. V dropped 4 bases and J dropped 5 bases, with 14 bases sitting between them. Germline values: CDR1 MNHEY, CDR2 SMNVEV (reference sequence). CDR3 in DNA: TGTGCCAGCAGTTATGACAGGACGGGGTATGGCTACACCTTC. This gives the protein CASSYDRTGYGYTF.

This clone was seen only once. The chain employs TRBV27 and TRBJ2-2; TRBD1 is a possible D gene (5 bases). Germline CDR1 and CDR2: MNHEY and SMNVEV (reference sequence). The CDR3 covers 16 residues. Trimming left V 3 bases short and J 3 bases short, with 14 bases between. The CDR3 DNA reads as TGTGCCAGCAGTTTCTCGGGCAGGGCGCACACCGGGGAGCTGTTTTTT. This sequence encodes CASSFSGRAHTGELFF.

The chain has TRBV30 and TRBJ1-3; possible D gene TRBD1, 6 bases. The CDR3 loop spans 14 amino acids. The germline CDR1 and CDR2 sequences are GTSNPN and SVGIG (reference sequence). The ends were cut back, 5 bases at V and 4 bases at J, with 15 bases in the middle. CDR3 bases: TGTGCCTGGGGCAAGGCAGGGGCGGGAAACACCATATATTTT. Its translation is CAWGKAGAGNTIYF.